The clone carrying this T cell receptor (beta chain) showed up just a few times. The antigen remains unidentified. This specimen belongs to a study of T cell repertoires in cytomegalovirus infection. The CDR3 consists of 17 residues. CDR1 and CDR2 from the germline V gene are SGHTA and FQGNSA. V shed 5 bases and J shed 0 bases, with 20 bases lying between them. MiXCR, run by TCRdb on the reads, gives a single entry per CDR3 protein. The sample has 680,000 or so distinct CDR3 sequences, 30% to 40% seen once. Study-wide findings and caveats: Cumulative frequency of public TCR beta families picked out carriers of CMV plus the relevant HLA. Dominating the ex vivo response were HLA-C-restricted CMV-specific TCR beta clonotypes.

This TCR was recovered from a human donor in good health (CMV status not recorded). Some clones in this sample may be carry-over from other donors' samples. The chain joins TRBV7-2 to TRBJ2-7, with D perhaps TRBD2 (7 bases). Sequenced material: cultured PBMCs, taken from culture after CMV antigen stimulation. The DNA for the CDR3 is TGTGCCAGCAGCCACCACCTCACGGGGGGCCTCTCCTACGAGCAGTACTTC. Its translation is CASSHHLTGGLSYEQYF.